This TCR beta chain was captured in a study of T-cell reconstitution after alpha-beta-depleted transplantation in children. CDR3 length equals 15 residues. The V and J ends lost 5 bases and 5 bases respectively, with 19 bases between them. This clonotype was seen only a few times. The antigen is unknown. A TCRbeta library incorporating unique molecular identifiers was prepared. Using its own MiXCR run on the PCR reads, TCRdb lists one record per CDR3 protein. The sample shows 700,000 to 950,000 distinct CDR3 sequences, 16% of them seen only once. Points from the study as a whole: A year had passed since transplant, and T-cell counts and diversity by then came mostly from newly produced T cells.

The chain combines TRBV12-3 or TRBV12-4 with TRBJ2-7; D is perhaps TRBD2 (5 bases). This receptor was identified in a male patient younger than 18 who had a stem cell transplant for acute lymphoblastic leukemia, so the T cells may come from the graft donor. Sequences were derived from PBMCs, mostly from graft donor cells, sampled 360 days after TCRalphabeta/CD19-depleted stem cell transplant. The CDR3, as DNA: TGTGCCAGCAGTCCCCTTGGAGGCATAGGAAACGAGCAGTACTTC. As protein: CASSPLGGIGNEQYF.